The clone carrying this TCR beta chain was observed once. This specimen comes from a study of blood T cell repertoires in COVID-19. About the study: Sites in the United States, Italy and Spain provided acute and convalescent COVID-19 samples. In each case, the material was cDNA or gDNA derived from T cells, B-cell-depleted T cells, or PBMCs.

Original methodology: By means of reference gene primer amplification, nucleated cell counts were estimated. Clones were sequenced by immunoSEQ multiplex PCR, and TCRdb holds only the in-frame ones, with some missing. From that table come the V and J calls and clone size; the DNA was used to work out D and trimming. Among fewer than 450,000 clones listed, 85% to 90% were seen once. Germline-derived CDR1 and CDR2 are SGHTS and YDEGEE. The CDR3 sequence is 15 residues long. V lost 1 base and J lost 6, with 13 bases in between. The chain employs TRBV5-8 and TRBJ1-4; D gene unclear. Sequencing was done on a sample of peripheral blood. The clonotype originates from a woman in her seventies with COVID-19, enrolled during active disease. In DNA form, the CDR3 reads TGTGCCAGCAGCTTGACAAGTCAGGTTGATGAAAAACTGTTTTTT. Protein sequence: CASSLTSQVDEKLFF.